The T cell receptor beta chain described here comes from a study of blood T cell repertoires in COVID-19. Across the whole study: There were acute and convalescent COVID-19 samples, and they came from the United States, Italy and Spain.

This CDR3 contains 23 residues. In the original workflow: Reference gene primer amplification in the assay estimated nucleated cell counts. The repertoire was sequenced with immunoSEQ multiplex PCR; TCRdb's copy has only in-frame clones and lacks some. That table furnishes V, J and clone size, whereas the DNA furnished D and trimming. The table shows roughly 230,000 clones, with 84% occurring only once. The TCR was taken from a man aged 50 or older with active or convalescent COVID-19. Sequencing was carried out using peripheral blood. This chain links TRBV21-1 with TRBJ2-2; whether TRBD2, the table's D call, matches the DNA was not checked. TRBV21-1 represents a pseudogene. The CDR3 loop reads CASSPSHGSLNLPRSRASGELFF. CDR3 in DNA: TGTGCCAGCAGCCCCTCCCACGGCAGTTTGAATCTTCCCCGGAGTCGCGCATCCGGGGAGCTGTTTTTT.